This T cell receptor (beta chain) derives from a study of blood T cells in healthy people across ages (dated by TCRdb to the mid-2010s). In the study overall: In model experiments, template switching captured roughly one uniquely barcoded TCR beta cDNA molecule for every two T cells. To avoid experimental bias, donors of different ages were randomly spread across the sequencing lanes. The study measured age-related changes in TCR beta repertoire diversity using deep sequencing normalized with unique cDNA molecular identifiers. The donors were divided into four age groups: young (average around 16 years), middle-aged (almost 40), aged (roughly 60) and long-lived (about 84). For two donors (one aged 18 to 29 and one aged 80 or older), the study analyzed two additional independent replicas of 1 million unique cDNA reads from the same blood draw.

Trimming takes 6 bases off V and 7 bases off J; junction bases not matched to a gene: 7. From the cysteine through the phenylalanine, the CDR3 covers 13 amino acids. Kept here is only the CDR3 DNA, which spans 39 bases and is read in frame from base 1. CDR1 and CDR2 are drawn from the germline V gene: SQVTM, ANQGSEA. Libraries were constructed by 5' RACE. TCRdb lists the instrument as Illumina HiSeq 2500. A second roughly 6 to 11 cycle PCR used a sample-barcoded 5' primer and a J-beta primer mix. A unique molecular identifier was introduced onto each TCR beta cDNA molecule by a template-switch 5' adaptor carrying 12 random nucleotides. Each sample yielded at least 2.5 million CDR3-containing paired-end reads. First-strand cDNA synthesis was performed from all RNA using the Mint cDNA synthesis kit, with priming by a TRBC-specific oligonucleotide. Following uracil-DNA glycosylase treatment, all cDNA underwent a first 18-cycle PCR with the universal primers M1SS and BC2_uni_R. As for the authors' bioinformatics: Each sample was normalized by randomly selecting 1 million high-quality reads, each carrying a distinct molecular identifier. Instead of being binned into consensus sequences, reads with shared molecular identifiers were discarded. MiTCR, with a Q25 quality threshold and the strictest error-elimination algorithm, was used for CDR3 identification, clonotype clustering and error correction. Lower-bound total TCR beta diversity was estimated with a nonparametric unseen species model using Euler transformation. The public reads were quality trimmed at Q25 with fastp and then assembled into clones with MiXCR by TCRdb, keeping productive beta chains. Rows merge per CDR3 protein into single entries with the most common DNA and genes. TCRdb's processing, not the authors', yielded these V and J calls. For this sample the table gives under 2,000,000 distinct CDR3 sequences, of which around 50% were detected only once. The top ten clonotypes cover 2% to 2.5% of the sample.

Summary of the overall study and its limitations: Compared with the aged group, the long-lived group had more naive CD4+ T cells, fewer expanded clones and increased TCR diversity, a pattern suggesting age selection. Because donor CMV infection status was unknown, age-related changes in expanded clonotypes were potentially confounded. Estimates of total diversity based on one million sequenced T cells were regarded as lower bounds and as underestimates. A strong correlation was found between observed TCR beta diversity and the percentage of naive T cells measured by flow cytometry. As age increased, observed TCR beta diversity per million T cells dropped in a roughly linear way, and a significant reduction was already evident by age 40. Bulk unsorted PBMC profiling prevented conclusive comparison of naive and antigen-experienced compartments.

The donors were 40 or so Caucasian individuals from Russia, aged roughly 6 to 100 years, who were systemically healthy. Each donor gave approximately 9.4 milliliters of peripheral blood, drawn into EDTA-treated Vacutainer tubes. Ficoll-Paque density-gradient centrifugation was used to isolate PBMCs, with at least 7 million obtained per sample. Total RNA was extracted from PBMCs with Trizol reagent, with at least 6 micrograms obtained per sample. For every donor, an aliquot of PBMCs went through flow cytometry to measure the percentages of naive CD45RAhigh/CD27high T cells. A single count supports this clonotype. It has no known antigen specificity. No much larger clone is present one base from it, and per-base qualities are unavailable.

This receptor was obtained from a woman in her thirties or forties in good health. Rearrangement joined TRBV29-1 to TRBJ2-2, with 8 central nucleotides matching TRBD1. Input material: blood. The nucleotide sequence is TGCAGCGTGGGGACAGGCCTAAGCGGGGAGCTGTTTTTT. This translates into CSVGTGLSGELFF.